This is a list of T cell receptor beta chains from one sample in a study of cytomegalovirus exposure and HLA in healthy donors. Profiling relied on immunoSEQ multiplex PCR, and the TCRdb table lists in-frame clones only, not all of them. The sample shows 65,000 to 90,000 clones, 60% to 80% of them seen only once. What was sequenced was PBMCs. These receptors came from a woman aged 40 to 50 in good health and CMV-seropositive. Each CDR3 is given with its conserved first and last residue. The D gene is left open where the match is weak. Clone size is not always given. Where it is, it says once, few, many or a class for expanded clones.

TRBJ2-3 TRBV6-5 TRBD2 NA CASSYGLAGSDTQYF TGTGCCAGCAGTTACGGACTAGCGGGGTCAGATACGCAGTATTTT
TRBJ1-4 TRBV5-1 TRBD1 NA CASSADWPGQGEKLFF TGCGCCAGCAGCGCGGACTGGCCGGGACAGGGCGAAAAACTGTTTTTT
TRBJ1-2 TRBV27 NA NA CASSLSGAVMYGYTF TGTGCCAGCAGTTTATCAGGGGCCGTGATGTATGGCTACACCTTC
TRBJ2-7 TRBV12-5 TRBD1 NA CASGFRDSGNEQYF TGTGCTAGTGGTTTTAGGGACAGCGGTAACGAGCAGTACTTC
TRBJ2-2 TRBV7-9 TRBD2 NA CASSLGSGVTGELFF TGTGCCAGCAGCTTAGGGAGCGGGGTCACCGGGGAGCTGTTTTTT
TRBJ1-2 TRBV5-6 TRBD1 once CASIGQGNYGYTF TGTGCCAGCATCGGACAGGGAAACTATGGCTACACCTTC
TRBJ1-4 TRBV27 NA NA CASSPWGEGANEKLFF TGTGCCAGCAGCCCTTGGGGGGAGGGGGCTAATGAAAAACTGTTTTTT
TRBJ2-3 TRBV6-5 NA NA CASRGQFTDTQYF TGTGCCAGCAGAGGACAGTTCACAGATACGCAGTATTTT
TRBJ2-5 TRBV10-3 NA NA CAISDGVETQYF TGTGCCATCAGTGACGGGGTTGAGACCCAGTACTTC
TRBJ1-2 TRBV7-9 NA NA CASSLAQEGYTF TGTGCCAGCAGCTTAGCTCAGGAAGGCTACACCTTC
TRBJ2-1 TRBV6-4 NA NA CASSENLYNEQFF TGTGCCAGCAGTGAGAACCTATACAATGAGCAGTTCTTC
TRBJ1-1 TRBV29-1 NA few CSVVRLPNTEAFF TGCAGCGTTGTGCGCCTGCCGAACACTGAAGCTTTCTTT
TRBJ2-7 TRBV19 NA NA CASIRDNPYEQYF TGTGCCAGTATCCGAGACAACCCCTACGAGCAGTACTTC
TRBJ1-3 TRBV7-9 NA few CASSLSTSGNTIYF TGTGCCAGCAGCTTATCAACGAGCGGAAACACCATATATTTT
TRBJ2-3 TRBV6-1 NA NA CASSEMSSVPDTQYF TGTGCCAGCAGTGAAATGTCTTCCGTCCCAGATACGCAGTATTTT
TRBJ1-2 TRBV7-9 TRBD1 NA CASSPDRALYGYTF TGTGCCAGCAGCCCAGACAGGGCCCTGTATGGCTACACCTTC
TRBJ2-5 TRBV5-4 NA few CASSGPGGSGETQYF TGTGCCAGCAGCGGTCCCGGGGGTTCAGGGGAGACCCAGTACTTC
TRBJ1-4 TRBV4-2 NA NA CASSQGGNRGNEKLFF TGTGCCAGCAGCCAAGGAGGAAACCGGGGGAATGAAAAACTGTTTTTT
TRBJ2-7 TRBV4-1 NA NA CASSLGAGRTYEQYF TGCGCCAGCAGCCTCGGCGCCGGGAGAACCTACGAGCAGTACTTC
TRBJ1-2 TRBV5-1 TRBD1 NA CASSLEGGGYGYTF TGCGCCAGCAGCTTGGAAGGGGGCGGGTATGGCTACACCTTC
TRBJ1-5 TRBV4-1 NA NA CASSQGQRSDQPQHF TGCGCCAGCAGCCAAGGGCAGCGGAGCGATCAGCCCCAGCATTTT
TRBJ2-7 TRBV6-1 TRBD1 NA CASSSGTGEQYF TGTGCCAGCAGTAGCGGGACAGGGGAGCAGTACTTC
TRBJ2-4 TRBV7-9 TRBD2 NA CASSLAEASGGTKYF TGTGCCAGCAGCTTAGCGGAGGCTAGCGGGGGCACGAAATACTTC
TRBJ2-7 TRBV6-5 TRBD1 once CASSTTGAYEQYF TGTGCCAGCAGTACCACAGGGGCCTACGAGCAGTACTTC
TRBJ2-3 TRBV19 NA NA CASSPGLTTDTQYF TGTGCCAGTAGCCCGGGGTTAACTACAGATACGCAGTATTTT